The 22 T cell receptor beta chains presented below share a single source sample, sequenced in a study of T cells in Graves' hyperthyroidism and ophthalmopathy. Authors of the study amplified TCR beta CDR3 regions from RNA transcripts. The HTBI set primed first-round TCR CDR3 RT-PCR. TCRdb itself ran the multiplex PCR reads through MiXCR, one entry per CDR3 protein. The sample yields about 610,000 distinct CDR3 sequences, roughly 14% seen once. Material: blood. The receptors derive from a woman between 40 and 50 years old with Graves' ophthalmopathy.

The chain couples TRBV5-1 to TRBJ2-2; 11 bases are a match to TRBD2. V trimming: 3 bases; J trimming: 0 bases; junction bases outside the gene matches: 7. CDR1 and CDR2 (germline): SGHRS, YFSETQ. The CDR3 extends over 18 amino acids. CDR3 nucleotide sequence: TGCGCCAGCAGCTCTCCTAGCGGGAGGACCCCGAACACCGGGGAGCTGTTTTTT. This translates into CASSSPSGRTPNTGELFF. Supplemented by reference TRBV5-1 and TRBJ2-2, the full variable domain reads KAGVTQTPRYLIKTRGQQVTLSCSPISGHRSVSWYQQTPGQGLQFLFEYFSETQRNKGNFPGRFSGRQFSNSRSEMNVSTLELGDSALYLCASSSPSGRTPNTGELFFGEGSRLTVL.

In its sample, this clonotype was seen many times. V gene TRBV28 combines with J gene TRBJ1-5; D remains ambiguous. Trimming cost V 10 bases and J 2 bases, with 12 bases left between them. Germline lookup yields CDR1 MDHEN and CDR2 SYDVKM. The CDR3 spans 13 residues. CDR3 loop: CATKGLGNQPQHF. CDR3 in DNA: TGTGCCACCAAGGGATTGGGCAATCAGCCCCAGCATTTT.

Only one count was recorded for this clonotype. This sequence joins TRBV12-3 or TRBV12-4 and TRBJ2-7; D is possibly TRBD1 or TRBD2 (5 bases each). Trimming shortened V by 7 bases and J by 3 bases, and 16 bases separated the two germline ends. There are 14 residues in the CDR3. The CDR3 sequence: CASTGGGEFYEQYF. The CDR3 DNA follows: TGTGCCAGCACCGGTGGGGGAGAGTTCTACGAGCAGTACTTC.

In this sample, this clonotype turned up many times. The chain employs TRBV6-5 and TRBJ2-7, with a possible D match to TRBD1 (5 bases). The CDR3 is made up of 13 amino acids. Trimming took off 7 bases at V and 5 bases at J, with 15 bases between the two ends. Germline V gene sequence: CDR1 MNHEY, CDR2 SVGAGI. CDR3 region: CASIDPGNDEQYF. The DNA of the CDR3 is TGTGCCAGCATCGACCCAGGGAACGACGAGCAGTACTTC.

The V gene is TRBV12-3 or TRBV12-4, the J gene TRBJ2-7; tentatively, D is TRBD2 (7 bases). V shed 7 bases and J shed 3 bases, with 13 bases lying between them. The CDR3 sequence is 13 residues long. CDR3 sequence: CASTLGGHYEQYF. CDR3 in DNA: TGTGCCAGCACCTTGGGGGGGCACTACGAGCAGTACTTC.

About this clonotype: The CDR3 does not close with the conserved phenylalanine or tryptophan, likely indicating a read error. The J gene is TRBJ1-1, the V gene TRBV5-1; D is unclear. V was pared by 2 bases and J by 0 bases, with 5 bases between. CDR1 SGHRS and CDR2 YFSETQ come from the germline V gene. CDR3 length: 13 amino acids. The CDR3 nucleotides are TGCGCCAGCAGCTTACAGATGAACACTGAAGCTTTCCTT. The encoded protein is CASSLQMNTEAFL.

CDR3 protein: CASSFGLAGETYEQYF. CDR3 nucleotides: TGTGCCAGCAGCTTTGGACTAGCGGGCGAGACCTACGAGCAGTACTTC. This chain joins TRBV7-3 and TRBJ2-7; 11 bases fit TRBD2. Losses at the gene ends were 3 bases for V and 2 bases for J; bases not matched to a gene: 6. The CDR3 spans 16 residues. The germline CDR1 and CDR2 sequences are SGHTA and FQGTGA.

This clonotype was seen a few times. The chain has TRBV28 and TRBJ2-1; 7 bases are shared with TRBD2. CDR1 is MDHEN and CDR2 is SYDVKM in the germline V gene. The CDR3 is made up of 14 amino acids. V shed 5 bases, J shed 2 bases, and the junction held 3 bases outside the gene matches. This CDR3 is CASSSGKTYNEQFF. As DNA, the CDR3 is TGTGCCAGCAGTAGCGGGAAAACCTACAATGAGCAGTTCTTC.

In its sample, this clonotype was seen many times. CDR3 sequence: CASRPRMEGSNQPQHF. CDR3 bases: TGTGCCAGCAGACCACGAATGGAGGGGAGCAATCAGCCCCAGCATTTT. The chain carries TRBV27 and TRBJ1-5; the D gene is possibly TRBD1 (5 bases). V shed 6 bases and J shed 1 base, with 16 bases lying between them. From germline, CDR1 is MNHEY and CDR2 SMNVEV (reference sequence). CDR3 size: 16 residues.

The rearrangement joins TRBV12-3 or TRBV12-4 to TRBJ1-5; 7 bases line up with TRBD1. The CDR3 sequence is 13 residues long. V lost 7 bases and J lost 3; bases outside the gene matches: 3. The CDR3 loop is CASKGQLNQPQHF. CDR3 in DNA: TGTGCCAGCAAGGGACAGCTCAATCAGCCCCAGCATTTT.

The gene calls are TRBV11-2 and TRBJ2-7; the D is unclear. This CDR3 spans 13 amino acids. The germline CDR1 and CDR2 sequences are SGHAT and FQNNGV. V was shortened by 5 bases and J by 6 bases, with 14 bases between the two germline ends. The CDR3, as DNA: TGTGCCAGCAGCCCCGACGGTAGCCCCGAGCAGTACTTC. Translating it yields CASSPDGSPEQYF.

This clonotype was seen repeatedly, ten times or more. This sequence joins TRBV2 and TRBJ1-5; 8 bases are shared with TRBD1. Germline values: CDR1 SNHLY, CDR2 FYNNEI. V lost 2 bases and J lost 6; bases outside the gene matches: 9. This CDR3 has 16 residues. The CDR3 bases are TGTGCCAGCAGTGAACTGGGCAGGGGGCGCGGTCAGCCCCAGCATTTT. Translation: CASSELGRGRGQPQHF.

This chain joins TRBV11-1 and TRBJ1-1; D gene unclear. This CDR3 region has 16 residues. Trimming pared 1 base from V and 0 bases from J, leaving 12 bases between. CDR1 is SGHAT and CDR2 is FQDESV in the germline V gene (reference sequence). The CDR3 nucleotides are TGTGCCAGCAGCTTAGGGGGTCGGATCATGAACACTGAAGCTTTCTTT. It translates to CASSLGGRIMNTEAFF.

Only one count was recorded for this clonotype. One end of the junction does not line up with germline, which may come from a read error. This chain joins TRBV6-2 or TRBV6-3 and TRBJ2-5; weak D call: TRBD1 (6 bases). CDR3 size: 15 residues. Germline lookup yields CDR1 MNHEY and CDR2 SVGEGT. The CDR3 nucleotides are TGTGCCAGCAGTTACAGTCACAGGGACCAAGAAACCCAGTACTTC. Translated: CASSYSHRDQETQYF.

In its sample, this clonotype was seen many times. The chain combines TRBV2 with TRBJ2-5; 7 nucleotides match TRBD1. V was pared by 7 bases and J by 2 bases, with 7 bases of the junction left unmatched. This CDR3 has 14 residues. Germline V gene data show CDR1 as SNHLY and CDR2 as FYNNEI. This CDR3 is CASIKGQTQETQYF. In DNA form, the CDR3 reads TGTGCCAGCATAAAGGGACAGACTCAAGAGACCCAGTACTTC.

This clonotype was detected only a few times. The chain is built from TRBV6-2 or TRBV6-3 and TRBJ2-3, with D perhaps TRBD1 (7 bases). This CDR3 has 16 residues. Deletions cut 8 bases from V and 0 bases from J, with 18 bases between. From germline, CDR1 is MNHEY and CDR2 SVGEGT. The CDR3 DNA reads as TGTGCCAGCGGGCCACAGGGGACTTTTAGCACAGATACGCAGTATTTT. It encodes CASGPQGTFSTDTQYF.

This clonotype was detected many times. The chain has TRBV2 and TRBJ1-3; D unclear. The CDR3 sequence is 16 residues long. Germline CDR1 reads SNHLY; CDR2 reads FYNNEI. V lost 4 bases, J lost 0 bases, and 13 bases lay in between. The CDR3 coding sequence is TGTGCCAGCAGTGTAGAGTCTCTCTTCTCTGGAAACACCATATATTTT. It is translated as CASSVESLFSGNTIYF. Supplemented by reference TRBV2 and TRBJ1-3, the full variable domain reads EPEVTQTPSHQVTQMGQEVILRCVPISNHLYFYWYRQILGQKVEFLVSFYNNEISEKSEIFDDQFSVERPDGSNFTLKIRSTKLEDSAMYFCASSVESLFSGNTIYFGEGSWLTVV.

This clonotype was counted many times. This chain links TRBV7-2 with TRBJ2-3; TRBD2 might be the D (7 bases). V was trimmed by 5 bases and J by 0 bases, leaving 15 bases between them. CDR1 and CDR2 from the germline V gene are SGHTA and FQGNSA. The CDR3 has 16 residues. The CDR3 nucleotides are TGTGCCAGCAGCGAAGGGGGGGGCGGGAGCACAGATACGCAGTATTTT. Protein product: CASSEGGGGSTDTQYF.

This clonotype was recorded a few times. The rearrangement links TRBV7-9 to TRBJ2-5; D may match TRBD1 or TRBD2 (5 bases each). V was cut by 4 bases and J by 7 bases, with 22 bases left in between. The germline CDR1 and CDR2 sequences are SEHNR and FQNEAQ (reference sequence). CDR3 length equals 16 residues. The CDR3 loop reads CASSSSSGTMRGTQYF. The CDR3 DNA is TGTGCCAGCAGCTCCTCCTCCGGGACGATGCGAGGGACCCAGTACTTC.

This chain joins TRBV19 and TRBJ2-5, with D possibly being TRBD1 or TRBD2 (5 bases each). This CDR3 is 14 amino acids long. Germline V gene sequence: CDR1 LNHDA, CDR2 SQIVND (reference sequence). V lost 3 bases to trimming and J lost 5 bases, with 13 bases between them. The CDR3 region is CASSIEGSGETQYF. The CDR3 region has the DNA TGTGCCAGTAGTATCGAGGGGTCCGGGGAGACCCAGTACTTC.

V is TRBV5-1 and J is TRBJ1-1, with D possibly TRBD1 on 6 matching bases. Germline V gene data show CDR1 as SGHRS and CDR2 as YFSETQ. This CDR3 has 15 amino acids. V was trimmed by 2 bases and J by 5 bases, leaving 16 bases between them. CDR3 protein: CASSLRGGEMTEAFF. The DNA for the CDR3 is TGCGCCAGCAGCTTAAGGGGGGGCGAAATGACTGAAGCTTTCTTT. Complete variable domain (other parts from reference TRBV5-1 and TRBJ1-1): KAGVTQTPRYLIKTRGQQVTLSCSPISGHRSVSWYQQTPGQGLQFLFEYFSETQRNKGNFPGRFSGRQFSNSRSEMNVSTLELGDSALYLCASSLRGGEMTEAFFGQGTRLTVV.

This clonotype was counted ten times or more. V usage is TRBV6-1 and J usage is TRBJ2-7; 12 nucleotides align to TRBD1. This CDR3 spans 14 amino acids. Germline V gene data show CDR1 as MNHNS and CDR2 as SASEGT. Losses at the gene ends were 6 bases for V and 9 bases for J; bases not matched to a gene: 9. Here the CDR3 reads CASSPPGQGARQYF. DNA for the CDR3: TGTGCCAGCAGCCCACCGGGACAGGGGGCTCGGCAGTACTTC.